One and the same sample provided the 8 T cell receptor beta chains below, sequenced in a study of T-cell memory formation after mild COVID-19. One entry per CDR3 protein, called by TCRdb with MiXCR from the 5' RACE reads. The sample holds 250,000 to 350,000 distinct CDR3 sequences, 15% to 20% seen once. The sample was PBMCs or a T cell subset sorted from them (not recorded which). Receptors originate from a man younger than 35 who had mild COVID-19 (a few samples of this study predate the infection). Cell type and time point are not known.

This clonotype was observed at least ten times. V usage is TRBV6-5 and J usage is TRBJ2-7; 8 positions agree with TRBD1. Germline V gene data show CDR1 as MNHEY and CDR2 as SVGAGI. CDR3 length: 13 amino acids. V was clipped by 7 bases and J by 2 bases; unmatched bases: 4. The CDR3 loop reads CASNLQGAYEQYF. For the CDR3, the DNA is TGTGCCAGCAACTTACAGGGGGCCTACGAGCAGTACTTC.

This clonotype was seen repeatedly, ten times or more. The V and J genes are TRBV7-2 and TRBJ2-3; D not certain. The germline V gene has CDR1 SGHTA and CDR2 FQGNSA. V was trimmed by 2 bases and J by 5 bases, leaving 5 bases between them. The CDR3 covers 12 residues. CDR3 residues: CASSLLRDTQYF. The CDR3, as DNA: TGTGCCAGCAGCTTACTAAGAGATACGCAGTATTTT. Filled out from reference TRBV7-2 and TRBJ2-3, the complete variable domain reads GAGVSQSPSNKVTEKGKDVELRCDPISGHTALYWYRQSLGQGLEFLIYFQGNSAPDKSGLPSDRFSAERTGGSVSTLTIQRTQQEDSAVYLCASSLLRDTQYFGPGTRLTVL.

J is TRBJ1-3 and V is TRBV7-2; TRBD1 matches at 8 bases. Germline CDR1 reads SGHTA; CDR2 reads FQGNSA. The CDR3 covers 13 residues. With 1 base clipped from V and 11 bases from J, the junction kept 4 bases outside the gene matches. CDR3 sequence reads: CASSLGVQGAIYF. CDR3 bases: TGTGCCAGCAGCTTAGGAGTACAGGGGGCCATATATTTT.

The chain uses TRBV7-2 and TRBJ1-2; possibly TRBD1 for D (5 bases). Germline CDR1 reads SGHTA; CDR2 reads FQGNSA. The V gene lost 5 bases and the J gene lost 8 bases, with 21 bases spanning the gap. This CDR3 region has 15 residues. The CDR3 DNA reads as TGTGCCAGCAGCCCCAGGGACCGGGGAGGAGGAGGCTACACCTTC. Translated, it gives CASSPRDRGGGGYTF.

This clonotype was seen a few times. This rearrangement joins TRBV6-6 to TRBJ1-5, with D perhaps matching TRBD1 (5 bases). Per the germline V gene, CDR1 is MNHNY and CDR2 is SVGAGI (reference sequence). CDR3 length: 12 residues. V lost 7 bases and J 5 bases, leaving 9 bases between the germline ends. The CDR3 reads CASTRGDQPQHF. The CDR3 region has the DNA TGTGCCAGCACCCGGGGGGATCAGCCCCAGCATTTT.

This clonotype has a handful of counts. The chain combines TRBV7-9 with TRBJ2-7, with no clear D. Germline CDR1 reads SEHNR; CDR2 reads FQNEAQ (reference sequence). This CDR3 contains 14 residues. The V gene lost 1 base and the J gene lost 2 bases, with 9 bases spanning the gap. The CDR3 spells CASSLENNPYEQYF. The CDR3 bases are TGTGCCAGCAGCTTAGAAAATAACCCCTACGAGCAGTACTTC.

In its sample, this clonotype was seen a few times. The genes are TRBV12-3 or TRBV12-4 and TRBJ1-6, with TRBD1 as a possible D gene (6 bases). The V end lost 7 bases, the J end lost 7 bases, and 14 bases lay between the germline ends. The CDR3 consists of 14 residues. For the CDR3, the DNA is TGTGCCAGCACCTTGGGGGGCGGGAATTCACCCCTCCACTTT. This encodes CASTLGGGNSPLHF.

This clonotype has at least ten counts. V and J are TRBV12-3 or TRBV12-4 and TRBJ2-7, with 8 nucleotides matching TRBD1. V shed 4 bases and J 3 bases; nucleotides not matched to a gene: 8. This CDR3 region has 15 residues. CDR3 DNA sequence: TGTGCCAGCAGTTCGCGACAGGGGAAACGCTACGAGCAGTACTTC. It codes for CASSSRQGKRYEQYF.